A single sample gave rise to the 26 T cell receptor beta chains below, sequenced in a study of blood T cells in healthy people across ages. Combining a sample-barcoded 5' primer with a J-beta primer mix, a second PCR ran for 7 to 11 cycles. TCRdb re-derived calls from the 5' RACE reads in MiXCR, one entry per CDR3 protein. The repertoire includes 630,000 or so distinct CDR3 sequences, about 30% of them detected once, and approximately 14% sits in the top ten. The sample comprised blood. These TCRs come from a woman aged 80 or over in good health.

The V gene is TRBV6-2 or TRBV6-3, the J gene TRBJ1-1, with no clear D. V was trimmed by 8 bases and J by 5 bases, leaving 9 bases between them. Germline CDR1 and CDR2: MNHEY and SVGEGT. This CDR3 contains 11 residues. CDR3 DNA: TGTGCCAGCCGGAGTGGGACTGAAGCTTTCTTT. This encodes CASRSGTEAFF.

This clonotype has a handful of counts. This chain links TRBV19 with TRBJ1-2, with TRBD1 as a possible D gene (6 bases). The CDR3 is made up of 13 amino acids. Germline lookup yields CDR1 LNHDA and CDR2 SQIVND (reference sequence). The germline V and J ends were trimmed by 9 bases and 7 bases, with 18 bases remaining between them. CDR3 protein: CASAPGTYPGYTF. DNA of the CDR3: TGTGCCAGCGCCCCCGGGACATATCCTGGCTACACCTTC.

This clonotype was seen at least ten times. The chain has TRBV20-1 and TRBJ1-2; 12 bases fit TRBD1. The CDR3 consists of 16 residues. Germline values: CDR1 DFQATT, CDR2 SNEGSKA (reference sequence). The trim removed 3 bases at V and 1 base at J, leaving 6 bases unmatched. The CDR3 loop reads CSARSRDRGRNYGYTF. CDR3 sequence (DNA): TGCAGTGCTAGGTCCCGGGACAGGGGGCGTAACTATGGCTACACCTTC.

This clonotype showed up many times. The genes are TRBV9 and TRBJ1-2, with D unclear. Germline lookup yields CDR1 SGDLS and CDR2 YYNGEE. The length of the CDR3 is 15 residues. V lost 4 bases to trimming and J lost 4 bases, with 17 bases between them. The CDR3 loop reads CASSPSGRTSYGYTF. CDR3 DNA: TGTGCCAGCAGCCCCTCCGGCAGAACCAGCTATGGCTACACCTTC.

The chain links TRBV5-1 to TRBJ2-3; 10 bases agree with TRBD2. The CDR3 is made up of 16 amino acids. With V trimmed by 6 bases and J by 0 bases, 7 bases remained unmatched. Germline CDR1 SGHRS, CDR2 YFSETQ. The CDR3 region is CASTSLAGGSTDTQYF. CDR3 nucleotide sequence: TGCGCCAGCACCTCTTTAGCGGGAGGTAGCACAGATACGCAGTATTTT.

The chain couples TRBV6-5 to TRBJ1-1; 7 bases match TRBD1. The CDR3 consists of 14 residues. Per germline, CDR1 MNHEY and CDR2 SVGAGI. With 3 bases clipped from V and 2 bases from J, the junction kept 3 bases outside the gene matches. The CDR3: CASSYEGANTEAFF. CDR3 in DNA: TGTGCCAGCAGTTATGAGGGGGCTAACACTGAAGCTTTCTTT.

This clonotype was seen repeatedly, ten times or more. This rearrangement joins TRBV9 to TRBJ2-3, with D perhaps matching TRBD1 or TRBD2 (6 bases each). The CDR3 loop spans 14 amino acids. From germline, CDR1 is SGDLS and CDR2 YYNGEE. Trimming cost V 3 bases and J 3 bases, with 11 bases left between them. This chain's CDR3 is CASSGGARTDTQYF. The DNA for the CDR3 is TGTGCCAGCAGCGGGGGGGCGAGGACAGATACGCAGTATTTT. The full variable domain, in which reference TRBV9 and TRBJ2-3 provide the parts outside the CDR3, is DSGVTQTPKHLITATGQRVTLRCSPRSGDLSVYWYQQSLDQGLQFLIQYYNGEERAKGNILERFSAQQFPDLHSELNLSSLELGDSALYFCASSGGARTDTQYFGPGTRLTVL.

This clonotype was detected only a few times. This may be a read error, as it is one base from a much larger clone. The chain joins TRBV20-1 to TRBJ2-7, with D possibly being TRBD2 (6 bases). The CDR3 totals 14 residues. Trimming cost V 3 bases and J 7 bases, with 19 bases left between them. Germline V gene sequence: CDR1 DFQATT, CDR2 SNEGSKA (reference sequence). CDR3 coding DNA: TGCAGTGCTAGGGTGGCCGGGGGTGTCAATGAGCAGTACTTC. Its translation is CSARVAGGVNEQYF.

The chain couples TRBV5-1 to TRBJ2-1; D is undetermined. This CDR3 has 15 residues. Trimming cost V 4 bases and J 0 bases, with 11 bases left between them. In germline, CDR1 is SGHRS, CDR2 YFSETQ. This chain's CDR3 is CASSPIPGSYNEQFF. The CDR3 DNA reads TGCGCCAGCAGCCCAATTCCAGGCTCCTACAATGAGCAGTTCTTC.

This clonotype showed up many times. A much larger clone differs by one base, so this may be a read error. The CDR3 region has the DNA TGTGCCAGCAGCGTCTTCTACGAGCAGTACTTC. Protein: CASSVFYEQYF. The chain joins TRBV6-1 to TRBJ2-7; D not certain. The CDR3 loop spans 11 amino acids. In germline, CDR1 is MNHNS, CDR2 SASEGT. With 6 bases removed from V and 3 bases from J, the gap between germline ends came to 6 bases.

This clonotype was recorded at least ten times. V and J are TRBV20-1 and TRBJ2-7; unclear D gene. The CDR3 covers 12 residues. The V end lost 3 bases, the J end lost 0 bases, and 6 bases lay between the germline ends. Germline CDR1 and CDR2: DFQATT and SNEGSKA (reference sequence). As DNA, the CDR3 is TGCAGTGCTAGGCCTTCCTCCTACGAGCAGTACTTC. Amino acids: CSARPSSYEQYF.

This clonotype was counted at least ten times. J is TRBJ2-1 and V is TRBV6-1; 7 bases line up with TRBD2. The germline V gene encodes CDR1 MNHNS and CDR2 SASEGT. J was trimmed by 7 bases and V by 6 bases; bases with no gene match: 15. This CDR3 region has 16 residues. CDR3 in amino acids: CASSDGTMGGINEQFF. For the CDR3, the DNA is TGTGCCAGCAGCGACGGAACCATGGGGGGGATAAATGAGCAGTTCTTC.

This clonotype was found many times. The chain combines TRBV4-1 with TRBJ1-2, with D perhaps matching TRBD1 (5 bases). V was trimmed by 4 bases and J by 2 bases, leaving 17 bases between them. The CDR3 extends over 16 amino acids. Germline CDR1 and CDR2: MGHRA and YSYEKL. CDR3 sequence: CASSPHGPGSNYGYTF. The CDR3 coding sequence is TGCGCCAGCAGCCCCCATGGTCCAGGGTCCAACTATGGCTACACCTTC.

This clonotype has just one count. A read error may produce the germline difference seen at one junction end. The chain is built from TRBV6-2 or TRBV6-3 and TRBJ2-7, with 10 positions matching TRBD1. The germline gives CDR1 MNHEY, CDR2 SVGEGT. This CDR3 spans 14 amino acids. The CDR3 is CASIDRDRGCEQYF. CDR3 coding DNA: TGCGCCAGCATTGACCGGGACAGGGGCTGCGAGCAGTACTTC.

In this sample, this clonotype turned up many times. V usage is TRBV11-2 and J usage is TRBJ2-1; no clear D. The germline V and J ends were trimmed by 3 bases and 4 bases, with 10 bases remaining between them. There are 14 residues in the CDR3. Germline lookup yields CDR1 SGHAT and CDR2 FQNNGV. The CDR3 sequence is CASSFDRIYNEQFF. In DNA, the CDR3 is TGTGCCAGCAGCTTCGATCGAATATACAATGAGCAGTTCTTC.

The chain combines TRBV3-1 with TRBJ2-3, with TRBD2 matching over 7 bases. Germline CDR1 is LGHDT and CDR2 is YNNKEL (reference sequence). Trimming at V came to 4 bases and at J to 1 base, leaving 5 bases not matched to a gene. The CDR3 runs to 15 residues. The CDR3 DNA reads TGTGCCAGCAGCCGGGTGCTAGCGGGCACAGATACGCAGTATTTT. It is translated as CASSRVLAGTDTQYF.

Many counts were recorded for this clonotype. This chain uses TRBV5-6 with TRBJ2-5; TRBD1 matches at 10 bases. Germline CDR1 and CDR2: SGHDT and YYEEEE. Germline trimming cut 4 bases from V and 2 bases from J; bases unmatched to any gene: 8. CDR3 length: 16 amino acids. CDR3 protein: CASSAGDRGPQETQYF. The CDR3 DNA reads TGTGCCAGCAGCGCGGGGGACAGGGGCCCACAAGAGACCCAGTACTTC.

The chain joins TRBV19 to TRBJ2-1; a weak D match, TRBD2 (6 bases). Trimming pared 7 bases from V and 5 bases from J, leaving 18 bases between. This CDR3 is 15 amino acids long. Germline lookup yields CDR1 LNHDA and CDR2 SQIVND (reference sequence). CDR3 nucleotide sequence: TGTGCCAGTAAGGAGGGCTCCCAGGACGACAATGAGCAGTTCTTC. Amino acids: CASKEGSQDDNEQFF.

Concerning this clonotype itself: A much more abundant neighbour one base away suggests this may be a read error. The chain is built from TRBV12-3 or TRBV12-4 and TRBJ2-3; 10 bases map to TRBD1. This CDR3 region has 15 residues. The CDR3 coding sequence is TGTGCCAGCAGTACTCAGACAGGGGGCGCAGATATGCAGTATTTT. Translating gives CASSTQTGGADMQYF.

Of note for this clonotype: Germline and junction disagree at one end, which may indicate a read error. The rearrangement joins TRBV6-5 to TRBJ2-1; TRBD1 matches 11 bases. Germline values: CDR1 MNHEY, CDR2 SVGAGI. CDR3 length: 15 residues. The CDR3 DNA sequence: TGTGTCAGCAGCCCCGGGACAGGGGGCTACAATGAGCAGTTCTTC. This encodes CVSSPGTGGYNEQFF.

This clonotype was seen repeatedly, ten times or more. The CDR3 sequence is CATRGGYYEQYF. CDR3 nucleotide sequence: TGTGCCACCCGGGGGGGGTACTACGAGCAGTACTTC. This chain links TRBV28 with TRBJ2-7; TRBD2 matches at 8 bases. The CDR3 loop spans 12 amino acids. The germline V gene encodes CDR1 MDHEN and CDR2 SYDVKM. Trimming took 10 bases from V and 3 from J; bases not matched to a gene: 5. The whole variable domain, remainder taken from reference TRBV28 and TRBJ2-7, is DVKVTQSSRYLVKRTGEKVFLECVQDMDHENMFWYRQDPGLGLRLIYFSYDVKMKEKGDIPEGYSVSREKKERFSLILESASTNQTSMYLCATRGGYYEQYFGPGTRLTVT.

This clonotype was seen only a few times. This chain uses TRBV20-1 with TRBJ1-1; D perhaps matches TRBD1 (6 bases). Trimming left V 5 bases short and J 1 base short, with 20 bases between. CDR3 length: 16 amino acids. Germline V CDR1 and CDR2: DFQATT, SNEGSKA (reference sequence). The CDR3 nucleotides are TGCAGTGCTGCAGCCCCGGGACAACCCTGGAACACTGAAGCTTTCTTT. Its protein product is CSAAAPGQPWNTEAFF.

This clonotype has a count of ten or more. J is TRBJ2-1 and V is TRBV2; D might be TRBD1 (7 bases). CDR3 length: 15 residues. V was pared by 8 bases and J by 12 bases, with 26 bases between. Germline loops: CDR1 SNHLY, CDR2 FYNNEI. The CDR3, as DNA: TGTGCCAGCCTGACAGGGTCGAGGCTTGGGGGGAGGCAGTTCTTC. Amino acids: CASLTGSRLGGRQFF.

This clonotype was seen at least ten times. Written as DNA, the CDR3 is TGCAGCGTTCTAGCGGGGGGTTTGGGTGAGCAGTTCTTC. It codes for CSVLAGGLGEQFF. This sequence joins TRBV29-1 and TRBJ2-1, with 11 bases that match TRBD2. The CDR3 contains 13 residues. Germline V gene lookup returns CDR1 SQVTM and CDR2 ANQGSEA. The trim removed 5 bases at V and 9 bases at J, leaving 6 bases unmatched.

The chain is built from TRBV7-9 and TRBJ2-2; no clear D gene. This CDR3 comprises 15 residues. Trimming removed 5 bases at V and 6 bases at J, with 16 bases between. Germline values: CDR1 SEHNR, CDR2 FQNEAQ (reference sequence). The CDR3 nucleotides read TGTGCCAGCAGCCTCGCTACCGGACCCTCCGGGGAGCTGTTTTTT. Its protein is CASSLATGPSGELFF.

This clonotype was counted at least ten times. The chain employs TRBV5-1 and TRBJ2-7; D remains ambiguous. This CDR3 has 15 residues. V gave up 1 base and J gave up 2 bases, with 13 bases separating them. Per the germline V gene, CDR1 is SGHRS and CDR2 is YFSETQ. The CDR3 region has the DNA TGCGCCAGCAGCTTGTCGGGCAGTGTTCCCTACGAGCAGTACTTC. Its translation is CASSLSGSVPYEQYF.